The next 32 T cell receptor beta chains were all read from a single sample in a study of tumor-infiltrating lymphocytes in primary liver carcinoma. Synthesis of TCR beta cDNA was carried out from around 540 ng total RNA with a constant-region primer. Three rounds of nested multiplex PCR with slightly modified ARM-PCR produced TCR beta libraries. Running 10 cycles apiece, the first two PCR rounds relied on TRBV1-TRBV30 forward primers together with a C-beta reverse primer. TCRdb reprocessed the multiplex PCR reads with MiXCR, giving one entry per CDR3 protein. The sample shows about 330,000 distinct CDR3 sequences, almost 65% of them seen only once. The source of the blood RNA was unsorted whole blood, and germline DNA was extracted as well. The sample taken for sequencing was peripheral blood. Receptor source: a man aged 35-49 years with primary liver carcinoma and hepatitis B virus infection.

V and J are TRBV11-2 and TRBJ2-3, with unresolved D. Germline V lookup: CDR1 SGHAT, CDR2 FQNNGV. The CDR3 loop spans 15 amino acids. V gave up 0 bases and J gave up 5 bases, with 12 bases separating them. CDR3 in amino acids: CASSLDAYTRDTQYF. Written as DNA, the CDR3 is TGTGCCAGCAGCTTAGACGCCTATACCAGAGATACGCAGTATTTT.

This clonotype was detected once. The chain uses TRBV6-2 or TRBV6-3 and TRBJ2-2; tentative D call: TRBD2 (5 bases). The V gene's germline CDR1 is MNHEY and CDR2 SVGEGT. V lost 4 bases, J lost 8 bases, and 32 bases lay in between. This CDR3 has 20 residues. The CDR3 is CASSWAPGAARGLSGGELFF. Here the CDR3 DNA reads TGTGCCAGCAGTTGGGCTCCGGGCGCGGCTAGAGGGTTGTCTGGTGGGGAGCTGTTTTTT.

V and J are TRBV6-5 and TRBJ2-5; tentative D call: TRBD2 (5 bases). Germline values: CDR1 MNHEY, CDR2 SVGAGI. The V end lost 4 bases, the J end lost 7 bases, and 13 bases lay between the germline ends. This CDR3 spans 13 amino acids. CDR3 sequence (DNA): TGTGCCAGCAGTTCGAGGACTCCCTGGACCCAGTACTTC. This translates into CASSSRTPWTQYF.

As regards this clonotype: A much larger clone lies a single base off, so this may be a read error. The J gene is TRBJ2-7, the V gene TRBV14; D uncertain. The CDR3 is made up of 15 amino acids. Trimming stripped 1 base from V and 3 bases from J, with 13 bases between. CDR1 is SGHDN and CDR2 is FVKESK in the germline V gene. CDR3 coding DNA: TGTGCCAGCAGCCAAGCAGGTGGACCCCACTACGAGCAGTACTTC. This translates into CASSQAGGPHYEQYF.

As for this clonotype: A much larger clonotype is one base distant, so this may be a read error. The CDR3: CASSEATGGETHYF. The CDR3 region has the DNA TGTGCCAGCAGTGAAGCAACAGGGGGAGAGACCCACTACTTC. This chain connects TRBV6-1 to TRBJ2-5; 8 bases agree with TRBD1. CDR3 length equals 14 residues. Germline V gene lookup returns CDR1 MNHNS and CDR2 SASEGT.

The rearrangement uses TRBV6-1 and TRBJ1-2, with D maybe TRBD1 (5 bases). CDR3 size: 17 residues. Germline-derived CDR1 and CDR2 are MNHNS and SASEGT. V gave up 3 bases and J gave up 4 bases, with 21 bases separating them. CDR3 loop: CASSDLGSTVGSYGYTF. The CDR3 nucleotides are TGTGCCAGCAGTGACCTCGGTTCGACAGTTGGAAGCTATGGCTACACCTTC.

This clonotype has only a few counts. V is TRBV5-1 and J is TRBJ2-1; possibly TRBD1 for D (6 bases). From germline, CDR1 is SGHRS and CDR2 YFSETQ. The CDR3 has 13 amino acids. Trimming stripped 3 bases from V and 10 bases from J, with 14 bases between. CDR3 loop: CASSSDGTLEQFF. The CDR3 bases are TGCGCCAGCAGCTCGGATGGGACACTAGAGCAGTTCTTC.

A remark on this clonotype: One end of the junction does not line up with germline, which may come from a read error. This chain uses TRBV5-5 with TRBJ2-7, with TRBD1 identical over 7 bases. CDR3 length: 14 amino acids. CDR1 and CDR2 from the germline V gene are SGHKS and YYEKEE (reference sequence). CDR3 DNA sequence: TGTGCCAGCAGCTCCTATGTAGGGGGCTACGAGCAGAACTTC. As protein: CASSSYVGGYEQNF.

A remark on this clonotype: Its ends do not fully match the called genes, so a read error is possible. This chain's CDR3 is CASSLVGGLTEEPFF. The DNA for the CDR3 is TGTGCCAGCAGCTTAGTAGGGGGTCTGACCGAGGAGCCGTTTTTT. The chain links TRBV11-1 to TRBJ2-2, with D possibly matching TRBD1 (6 bases). Per germline, CDR1 SGHAT and CDR2 FQDESV (reference sequence). This CDR3 region has 15 residues.

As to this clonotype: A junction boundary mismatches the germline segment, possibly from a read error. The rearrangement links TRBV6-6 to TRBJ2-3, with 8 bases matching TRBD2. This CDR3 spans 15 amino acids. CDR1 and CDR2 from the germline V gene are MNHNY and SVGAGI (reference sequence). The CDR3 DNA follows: TGTGCCAGCAGTGTCGGACTAGCTGCGACAGATGCGCACTATTTT. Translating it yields CASSVGLAATDAHYF.

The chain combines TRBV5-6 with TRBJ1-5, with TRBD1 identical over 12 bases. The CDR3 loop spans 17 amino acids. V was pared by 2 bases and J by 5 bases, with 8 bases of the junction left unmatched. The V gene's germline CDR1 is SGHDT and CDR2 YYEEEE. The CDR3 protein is CASSFFIGTGGDQPQHF. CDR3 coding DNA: TGTGCCAGCAGCTTTTTTATTGGGACAGGGGGCGATCAGCCCCAGCATTTT.

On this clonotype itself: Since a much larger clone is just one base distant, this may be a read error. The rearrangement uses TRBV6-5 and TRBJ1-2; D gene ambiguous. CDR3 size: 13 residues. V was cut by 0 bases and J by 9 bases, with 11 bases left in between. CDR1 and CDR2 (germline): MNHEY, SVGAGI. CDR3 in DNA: TGTGCCAGCAGTTACTCTCCGGTCCACCGCTACACCTTC. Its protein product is CASSYSPVHRYTF.

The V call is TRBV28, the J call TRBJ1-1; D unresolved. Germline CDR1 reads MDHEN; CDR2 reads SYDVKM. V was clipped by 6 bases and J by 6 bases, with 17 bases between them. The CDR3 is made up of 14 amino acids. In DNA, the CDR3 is TGTGCCAGCAGGGTATCAATCCAGGTAGCTGAAGCTTTCTTT. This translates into CASRVSIQVAEAFF. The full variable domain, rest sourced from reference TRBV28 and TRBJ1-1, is DVKVTQSSRYLVKRTGEKVFLECVQDMDHENMFWYRQDPGLGLRLIYFSYDVKMKEKGDIPEGYSVSREKKERFSLILESASTNQTSMYLCASRVSIQVAEAFFGQGTRLTVV.

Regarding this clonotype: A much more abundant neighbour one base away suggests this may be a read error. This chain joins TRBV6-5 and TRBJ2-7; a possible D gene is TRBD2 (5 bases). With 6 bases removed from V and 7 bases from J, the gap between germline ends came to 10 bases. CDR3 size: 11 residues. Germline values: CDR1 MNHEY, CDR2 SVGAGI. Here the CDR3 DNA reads TGTGCCAGCAGGCTGGCGGGTGAGCAGTACTTC. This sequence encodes CASRLAGEQYF.

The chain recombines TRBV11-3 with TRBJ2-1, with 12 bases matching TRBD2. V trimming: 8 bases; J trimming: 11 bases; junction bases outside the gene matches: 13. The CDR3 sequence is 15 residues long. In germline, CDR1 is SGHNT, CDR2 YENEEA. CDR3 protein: CASGVSTSGSSQQFF. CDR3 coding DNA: TGTGCCAGCGGCGTGTCGACTAGCGGGAGTTCTCAGCAGTTCTTC.

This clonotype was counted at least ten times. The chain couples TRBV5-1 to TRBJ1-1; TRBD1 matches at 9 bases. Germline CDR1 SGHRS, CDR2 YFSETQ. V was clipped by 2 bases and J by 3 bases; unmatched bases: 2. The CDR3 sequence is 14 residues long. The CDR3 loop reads CASSFRTGDTEAFF. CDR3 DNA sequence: TGCGCCAGCAGCTTCCGGACAGGGGACACTGAAGCTTTCTTT. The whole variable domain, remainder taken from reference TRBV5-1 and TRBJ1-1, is KAGVTQTPRYLIKTRGQQVTLSCSPISGHRSVSWYQQTPGQGLQFLFEYFSETQRNKGNFPGRFSGRQFSNSRSEMNVSTLELGDSALYLCASSFRTGDTEAFFGQGTRLTVV.

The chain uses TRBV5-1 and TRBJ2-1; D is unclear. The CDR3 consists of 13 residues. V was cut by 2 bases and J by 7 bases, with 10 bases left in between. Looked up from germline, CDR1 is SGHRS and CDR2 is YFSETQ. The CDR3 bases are TGCGCCAGCAGCTTCCCGGAGTATAATGAGCAGTTCTTC. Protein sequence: CASSFPEYNEQFF.

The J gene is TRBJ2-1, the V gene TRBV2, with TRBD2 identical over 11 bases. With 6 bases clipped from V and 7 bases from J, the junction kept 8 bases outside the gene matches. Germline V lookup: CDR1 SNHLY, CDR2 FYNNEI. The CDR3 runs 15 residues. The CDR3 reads CASRELAGDSNEQFF. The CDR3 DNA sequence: TGTGCCAGCAGGGAACTAGCGGGAGATTCAAATGAGCAGTTCTTC. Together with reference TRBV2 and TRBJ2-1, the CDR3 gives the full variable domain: EPEVTQTPSHQVTQMGQEVILRCVPISNHLYFYWYRQILGQKVEFLVSFYNNEISEKSEIFDDQFSVERPDGSNFTLKIRSTKLEDSAMYFCASRELAGDSNEQFFGPGTRLTVL.

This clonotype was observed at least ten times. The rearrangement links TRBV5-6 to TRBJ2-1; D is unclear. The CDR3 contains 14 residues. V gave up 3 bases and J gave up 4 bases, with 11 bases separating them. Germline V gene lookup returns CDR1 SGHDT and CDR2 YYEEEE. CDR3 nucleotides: TGTGCCAGCAGCTCGGACCGGGTGTACAATGAGCAGTTCTTC. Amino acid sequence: CASSSDRVYNEQFF.

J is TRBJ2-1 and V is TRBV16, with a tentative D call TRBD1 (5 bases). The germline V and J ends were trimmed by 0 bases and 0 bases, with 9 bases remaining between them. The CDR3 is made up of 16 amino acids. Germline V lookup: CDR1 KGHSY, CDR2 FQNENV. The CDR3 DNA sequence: TGTGCCAGCAGCCAATCACAGGAATACTCCTACAATGAGCAGTTCTTC. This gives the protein CASSQSQEYSYNEQFF.

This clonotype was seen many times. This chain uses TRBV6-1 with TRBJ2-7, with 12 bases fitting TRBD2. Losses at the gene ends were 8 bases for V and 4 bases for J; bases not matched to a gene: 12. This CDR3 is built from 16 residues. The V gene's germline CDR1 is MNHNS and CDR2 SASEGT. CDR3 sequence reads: CASRTIGLAGNYEQYF. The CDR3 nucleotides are TGTGCCAGCCGTACGATCGGACTAGCGGGAAATTACGAGCAGTACTTC.

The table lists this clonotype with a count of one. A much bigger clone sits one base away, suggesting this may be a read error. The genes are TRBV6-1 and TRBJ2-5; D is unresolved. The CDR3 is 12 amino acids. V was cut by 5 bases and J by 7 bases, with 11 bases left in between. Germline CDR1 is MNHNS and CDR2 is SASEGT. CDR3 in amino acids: CASSPQLGTQYF. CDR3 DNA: TGTGCCAGCAGTCCCCAGCTAGGGACCCAGTACTTC.

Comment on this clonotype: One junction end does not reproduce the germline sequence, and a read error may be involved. Here the CDR3 DNA reads TGTACCAGCAGCTTTGATAGCGGGATATACGAGACCCAGTACTTC. Its translation is CTSSFDSGIYETQYF. This chain joins TRBV5-5 and TRBJ2-5; 8 nucleotides match TRBD2. Germline V lookup: CDR1 SGHKS, CDR2 YYEKEE (reference sequence). The CDR3 has 15 amino acids.

The CDR3 loop reads CASSHGMDTQYF. CDR3 in DNA: TGTGCCAGCTCACACGGGATGGATACGCAGTATTTT. The V and J genes are TRBV18 and TRBJ2-3; tentative D call: TRBD2 (5 bases). Germline values: CDR1 KGHSH, CDR2 LQKENI. The length of the CDR3 is 12 residues. Trimming took 4 bases from V and 6 from J, leaving 8 bases between them.

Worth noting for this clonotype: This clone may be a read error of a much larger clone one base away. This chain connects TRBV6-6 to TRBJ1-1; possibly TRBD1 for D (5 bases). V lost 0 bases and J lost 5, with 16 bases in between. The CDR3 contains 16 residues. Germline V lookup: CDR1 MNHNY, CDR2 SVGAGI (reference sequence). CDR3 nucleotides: TGTGCCAGCAGTTACTCTAGTGACGCCGGACATACTGAAGCTTTCTTT. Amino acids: CASSYSSDAGHTEAFF.

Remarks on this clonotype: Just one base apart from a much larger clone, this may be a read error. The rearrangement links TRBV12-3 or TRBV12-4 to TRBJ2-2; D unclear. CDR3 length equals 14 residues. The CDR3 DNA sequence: TGTGCCAGCAGTCCGCAGGCGCACACCTGGGAGCTGTTTTTT. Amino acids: CASSPQAHTWELFF.

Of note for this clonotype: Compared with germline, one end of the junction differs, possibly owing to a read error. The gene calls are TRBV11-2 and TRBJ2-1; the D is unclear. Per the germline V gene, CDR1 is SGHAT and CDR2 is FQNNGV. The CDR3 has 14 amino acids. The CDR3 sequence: CASHGRRLFNGQFF. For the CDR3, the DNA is TGTGCCAGCCATGGTAGAAGGCTTTTCAATGGGCAGTTCTTC. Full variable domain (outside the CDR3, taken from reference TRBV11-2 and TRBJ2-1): EAGVAQSPRYKIIEKRQSVAFWCNPISGHATLYWYQQILGQGPKLLIQFQNNGVVDDSQLPKDRFSAERLKGVDSTLKIQPAKLEDSAVYLCASHGRRLFNGQFFGPGTRLTVL.

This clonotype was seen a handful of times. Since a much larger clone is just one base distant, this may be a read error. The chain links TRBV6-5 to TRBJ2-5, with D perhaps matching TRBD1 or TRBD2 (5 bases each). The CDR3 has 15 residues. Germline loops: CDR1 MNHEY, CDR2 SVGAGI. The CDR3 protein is CAGSPGAGWQETQYF. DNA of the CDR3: TGTGCCGGCAGTCCCGGGGCAGGGTGGCAAGAGACCCAGTACTTC.

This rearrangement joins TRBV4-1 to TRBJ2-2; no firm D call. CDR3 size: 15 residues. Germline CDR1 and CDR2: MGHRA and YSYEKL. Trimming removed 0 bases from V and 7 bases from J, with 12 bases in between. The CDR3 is CASSQELIGVGELFF. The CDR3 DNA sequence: TGCGCCAGCAGCCAAGAACTAATCGGAGTCGGGGAGCTGTTTTTT.

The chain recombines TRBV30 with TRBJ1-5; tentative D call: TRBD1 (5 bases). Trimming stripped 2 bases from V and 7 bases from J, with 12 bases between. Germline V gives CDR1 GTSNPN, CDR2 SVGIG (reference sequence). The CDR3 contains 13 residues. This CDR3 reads CAWSSGQGQPQHF. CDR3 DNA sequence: TGTGCCTGGAGTTCGGGGCAGGGCCAGCCCCAGCATTTT.

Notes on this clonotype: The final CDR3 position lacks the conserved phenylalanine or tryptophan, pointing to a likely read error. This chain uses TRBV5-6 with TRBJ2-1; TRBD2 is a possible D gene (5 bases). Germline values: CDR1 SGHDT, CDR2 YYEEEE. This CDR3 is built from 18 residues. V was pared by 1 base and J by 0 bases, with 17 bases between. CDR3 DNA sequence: TGTGCCAGCAGCTTGAGGGAGCTGCGGCCGAGCTCCTACAATGAGCAGTTCCTC. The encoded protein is CASSLRELRPSSYNEQFL.

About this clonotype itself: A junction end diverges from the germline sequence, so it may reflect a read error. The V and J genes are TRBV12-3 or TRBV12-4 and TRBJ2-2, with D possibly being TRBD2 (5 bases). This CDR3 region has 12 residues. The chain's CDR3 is CASSPVPGELSF. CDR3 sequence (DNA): TGTGCCAGCAGCCCCGTCCCCGGGGAGCTGTCTTTT.